Sequencing of this TCR beta chain was carried out in a study of blood T cell repertoires in COVID-19. Looking at the study overall: From the United States, Italy and Spain came samples of acute and convalescent COVID-19. T cells, B-cell-depleted T cells, or PBMCs provided the cDNA or gDNA that served as material.

Germline trimming cut 5 bases from V and 0 bases from J; bases unmatched to any gene: 12. The CDR3 has 18 amino acids. In germline, CDR1 is SGHRS, CDR2 YFSETQ. Generated by immunoSEQ multiplex PCR, the TCRdb table keeps only in-frame clones and is missing some. This table has about 220,000 clones, more than 75% appearing once. Sequencing used peripheral blood. The rearrangement uses TRBV5-1 and TRBJ1-2, with 11 bases aligning to TRBD1. The sequence came from a human donor in a cohort sampled during active COVID-19. CDR3 DNA: TGCGCCAGCAGATTTAGCGCCGGGACAGGGGGAGCTAACTATGGCTACACCTTC. It translates to CASRFSAGTGGANYGYTF.